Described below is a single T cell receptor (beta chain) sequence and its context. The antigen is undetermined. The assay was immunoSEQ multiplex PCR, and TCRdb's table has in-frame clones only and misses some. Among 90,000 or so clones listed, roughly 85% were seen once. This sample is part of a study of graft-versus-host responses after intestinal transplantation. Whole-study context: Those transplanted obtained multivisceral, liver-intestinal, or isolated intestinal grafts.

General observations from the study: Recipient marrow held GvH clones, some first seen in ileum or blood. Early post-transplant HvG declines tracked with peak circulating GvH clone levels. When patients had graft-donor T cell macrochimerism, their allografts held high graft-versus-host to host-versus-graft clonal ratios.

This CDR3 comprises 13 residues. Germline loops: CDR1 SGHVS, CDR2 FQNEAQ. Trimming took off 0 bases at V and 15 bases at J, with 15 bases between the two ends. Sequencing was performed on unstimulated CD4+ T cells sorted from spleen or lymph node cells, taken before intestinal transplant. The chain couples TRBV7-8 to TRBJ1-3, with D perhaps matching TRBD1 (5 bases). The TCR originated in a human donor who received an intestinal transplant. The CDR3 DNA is TGTGCCAGCAGCTTAGCACGGGGGGGGACTGCATATTTT. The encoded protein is CASSLARGGTAYF.